The rows below give T cell receptor beta chains drawn from one sample of a study of T cell changes during pregnancy in multiple sclerosis. The repertoire was sequenced with immunoSEQ multiplex PCR; TCRdb's copy has only in-frame clones and lacks some. The table lists about 73,000 clones, almost 95% of them singletons. The sequencing used peripheral blood, collected in the third trimester of pregnancy. These receptors were collected from a female donor in good health, enrolled as a control in a pregnancy study. Each CDR3 is given with its conserved first and last residue. The D gene is left open where the match is weak. For some rows the clone size is stated as once, few or many, or as a class when expanded; others skip it.

>.|TRBJ1-1|TRBV28|.
CASGEEGRANTEAFF
TGTGCCAGCGGAGAGGAGGGGCGTGCGAACACTGAAGCTTTCTTT
>.|TRBJ1-3|TRBV11-2|.
CASFGYWGERGNTIYF
TGTGCCAGCTTTGGTTATTGGGGAGAGAGAGGAAACACCATATATTTT
>.|TRBJ1-6|TRBV6-5|.
CATRSSYNSPLHF
TGCGCCACCAGGAGCTCCTATAATTCACCCCTCCACTTT
>.|TRBJ1-2|TRBV5-1|.
CASRKGGRASNYGYTF
TGCGCCAGCAGAAAGGGCGGGAGGGCTTCTAACTATGGCTACACCTTC
>.|TRBJ1-3|TRBV29-1|.
CSGSGGAGGNTIYF
TGCAGCGGTTCGGGGGGGGCAGGTGGAAACACCATATATTTT
>.|TRBJ1-1|TRBV7-9|.
CASSLINPQDTEAFF
TGTGCCAGCAGCTTAATAAACCCCCAGGACACTGAAGCTTTCTTT
>.|TRBJ2-7|TRBV19|TRBD1
CASSRDRADEQYF
TGTGCCAGTAGTAGGGACAGGGCAGACGAGCAGTACTTC
>.|TRBJ1-6|TRBV19|.
CASSTTGTTGSPLHF
TGTGCCAGTAGTACGACAGGAACCACCGGATCACCCCTCCACTTT
>.|TRBJ2-7|TRBV9|.
CASSVAMEFPHEQYF
TGTGCCAGCAGCGTAGCTATGGAGTTCCCCCACGAGCAGTACTTC
>.|TRBJ2-2|TRBV9|.
CASSGVDSLGPGELFF
TGTGCCAGCAGCGGTGTGGACAGTCTAGGGCCCGGGGAGCTGTTTTTT
>.|TRBJ1-6|TRBV11-2|.
CASWGVEGNSPLHF
TGTGCCAGCTGGGGGGTGGAGGGCAATTCACCCCTCCACTTT
>.|TRBJ2-7|TRBV7-9|.
CASTVPGEEQYF
TGTGCCAGCACCGTACCTGGGGAGGAGCAGTACTTC
>.|TRBJ2-2|TRBV6-6|TRBD1
CASSRDRGGTGELFF
TGTGCCAGCAGCCGTGACAGGGGAGGCACCGGGGAGCTGTTTTTT
>.|TRBJ2-3|TRBV29-1|TRBD2
CSVERTSGISTDTQYF
TGCAGCGTTGAGCGGACTAGCGGAATTAGCACAGATACGCAGTATTTT
>.|TRBJ2-3|TRBV5-6|TRBD1
CASSSDRGDTQYF
TGTGCCAGCAGCTCCGACAGGGGAGATACGCAGTATTTT
>.|TRBJ1-6|TRBV27|TRBD1
CASSSPRFRTHRGYNSPLHF
TGTGCCAGCAGTTCCCCCCGATTTCGTACCCACAGGGGCTATAATTCACCCCTCCACTTT
>.|TRBJ2-1|TRBV6-4|TRBD2
CASSPLGTSGHNEQFF
TGTGCCAGCTCCCCCCTCGGGACTAGCGGACACAATGAGCAGTTCTTC
>.|TRBJ2-1|TRBV7-9|.
CASSPAWAWNNEQFF
TGTGCCAGCAGCCCGGCGTGGGCATGGAACAATGAGCAGTTCTTC
>few|TRBJ1-1|TRBV2|.
CATTAGVNTEAFF
TGTGCCACCACAGCGGGGGTTAACACTGAAGCTTTCTTT
>.|TRBJ2-5|TRBV18|.
CASSPSNIQETQYF
TGTGCCAGCTCACCATCCAACATCCAAGAGACCCAGTACTTC
>.|TRBJ1-1|TRBV6-4|.
CASREQGWATEAFF
TGTGCCAGCAGGGAACAGGGTTGGGCAACTGAAGCTTTCTTT
>.|TRBJ2-3|TRBV14|.
CASSQDISRGASPDTQYF
TGTGCCAGCAGCCAAGATATTTCCAGGGGAGCTAGCCCAGATACGCAGTATTTT
>.|TRBJ1-1|TRBV5-1|TRBD1
CASSIGQGGLNTEAFF
TGCGCCAGCAGCATCGGACAGGGGGGTTTGAACACTGAAGCTTTCTTT
>.|TRBJ2-6|TRBV11-1|.
CASSLGGPGANVLTF
TGTGCCAGCAGCTTAGGAGGGCCTGGGGCCAACGTCCTGACTTTC
>.|TRBJ2-2|TRBV18|TRBD2
CASSPGLWTGVLAGVTGELFF
TGTGCCAGCTCACCAGGTCTTTGGACAGGCGTTCTAGCGGGAGTCACCGGGGAGCTGTTTTTT
>.|TRBJ1-5|TRBV6-4|TRBD1
CASSDYRGRVSSGQPQHF
TGTGCCAGCAGTGACTACAGGGGGCGCGTTAGTTCCGGTCAGCCCCAGCATTTT
>.|TRBJ2-1|TRBV7-3|TRBD2
CASSPGTSYNEQFF
TGTGCCAGCAGTCCCGGGACTAGCTACAATGAGCAGTTCTTC
>.|TRBJ2-2|TRBV27|TRBD2
CASRFSGGAGELFF
TGTGCCAGCAGGTTTAGCGGGGGGGCCGGGGAGCTGTTTTTT
>few|TRBJ1-1|TRBV28|.
CASSRPPSSLNTEAFF
TGTGCCAGCAGCCGCCCCCCCTCGAGCCTGAACACTGAAGCTTTCTTT
>.|TRBJ2-1|TRBV29-1|TRBD2
CSVVGASGRPLSYNEQFF
TGCAGCGTTGTGGGCGCTAGCGGGAGACCGCTGTCCTACAATGAGCAGTTCTTC
>.|TRBJ2-7|TRBV7-3|TRBD2
CASSPTSGSLYEQYF
TGTGCCAGCAGCCCCACTAGCGGGAGTCTGTACGAGCAGTACTTC
>once|TRBJ1-5|TRBV5-4|TRBD1
CASSPSQGQSDQPQHF
TGTGCCAGCAGCCCGTCACAGGGGCAGAGTGATCAGCCCCAGCATTTT
>few|TRBJ1-4|TRBV14|TRBD1
CASSRQGVNEKLFF
TGTGCCAGCAGCCGACAGGGGGTGAATGAAAAACTGTTTTTT
>.|TRBJ2-1|TRBV5-6|TRBD2
CASSGLAGGSSYNEQFF
TGTGCCAGCAGCGGACTAGCGGGGGGGAGCTCCTACAATGAGCAGTTCTTC
>.|TRBJ2-5|TRBV6-1|.
CASSLQGKGETQYF
TGTGCCAGCAGTTTACAGGGAAAGGGAGAGACCCAGTACTTC
>once|TRBJ2-7|TRBV28|.
CATSSQGYEQYF
TGTGCCACCAGTTCCCAGGGCTACGAGCAGTACTTC
>.|TRBJ1-2|TRBV4-3|TRBD1
CASSLGQGNYGYTF
TGCGCCAGCAGCCTAGGACAGGGAAACTATGGCTACACCTTC
>.|TRBJ2-5|TRBV5-6|TRBD1
CASFQTGNQETQYF
TGTGCCAGCTTTCAGACAGGGAACCAAGAGACCCAGTACTTC
>.|TRBJ2-5|TRBV9|.
CASSAPQLQETQYF
TGTGCCAGCAGCGCCCCACAGCTCCAAGAGACCCAGTACTTC
>.|TRBJ1-6|TRBV4-1|TRBD1
CASSRGPGNSPLHF
TGCGCCAGCAGTAGGGGGCCCGGTAATTCACCCCTCCACTTT
>.|TRBJ2-2|TRBV29-1|TRBD2
CSVTGGGQTGELFF
TGCAGCGTTACGGGGGGAGGGCAAACCGGGGAGCTGTTTTTT
>.|TRBJ1-5|TRBV2|TRBD1
CASSALIGQGSNQPQHF
TGTGCCAGCAGCGCACTCATTGGACAGGGGAGCAATCAGCCCCAGCATTTT
>.|TRBJ2-2|TRBV4-2|TRBD1
CASSQEARGHTGELFF
TGTGCCAGCAGCCAAGAGGCCAGGGGGCATACCGGGGAGCTGTTTTTT
>.|TRBJ1-3|TRBV4-2|TRBD1
CASSQDWARGAGNTIYF
TGTGCCAGCAGCCAAGATTGGGCCAGGGGGGCGGGAAACACCATATATTTT
>once|TRBJ2-2|TRBV27|.
CASSSSLTTSATGELFF
TGTGCCAGCAGTTCTTCCCTTACTACGTCCGCCACCGGGGAGCTGTTTTTT
>.|TRBJ1-1|TRBV20-1|.
CSARPHEAFF
TGCAGTGCTAGGCCACATGAAGCTTTCTTT
>.|TRBJ2-3|TRBV4-3|.
CASSHYQGKGTDTQYF
TGCGCCAGCAGCCATTACCAGGGAAAAGGCACAGATACGCAGTATTTT
>.|TRBJ1-2|TRBV18|TRBD1
CASSPGQDYGYTF
TGTGCCAGCTCCCCCGGACAGGACTATGGCTACACCTTC
>.|TRBJ2-1|TRBV5-1|TRBD2
CASSSGLAVYNEQFF
TGCGCCAGCAGCTCGGGACTAGCGGTGTACAATGAGCAGTTCTTC
>.|TRBJ2-1|TRBV7-2|.
CASSLSAPENEQFF
TGTGCCAGCAGCTTATCCGCACCTGAGAATGAGCAGTTCTTC
>.|TRBJ1-4|TRBV19|TRBD1
CASRDAGGTNEKLFF
TGTGCCAGTAGAGATGCAGGGGGCACTAATGAAAAACTGTTTTTT
>.|TRBJ2-1|TRBV27|TRBD2
CASSLGTSGSNEQFF
TGTGCCAGCAGTCTGGGGACTAGCGGGAGCAATGAGCAGTTCTTC
>.|TRBJ2-2|TRBV28|.
CASSSSGSTGELFF
TGTGCCAGCAGTTCCTCGGGAAGCACCGGGGAGCTGTTTTTT
>.|TRBJ2-7|TRBV18|TRBD2
CASSPPSRSGNEQYF
TGTGCCAGCTCACCACCATCCCGAAGCGGGAACGAGCAGTACTTC
>.|TRBJ2-7|TRBV28|TRBD1
CASSLSGGGQGGYEQYF
TGTGCCAGCAGTTTAAGTGGTGGGGGACAGGGAGGTTACGAGCAGTACTTC
>once|TRBJ1-6|TRBV6-1|.
CASSEQGFPYNSPLHF
TGTGCCAGCAGTGAACAGGGGTTCCCCTATAATTCACCCCTCCACTTT
>.|TRBJ1-1|TRBV2|.
CASLAVRGTEAFF
TGTGCCAGCCTCGCAGTTAGGGGCACTGAAGCTTTCTTT
>.|TRBJ2-2|TRBV5-6|TRBD2
CASSPGLAVDSGELFF
TGTGCCAGCAGCCCAGGACTAGCGGTAGATTCCGGGGAGCTGTTTTTT
>.|TRBJ2-1|TRBV10-2|.
CASSDRDEQFF
TGCGCCAGCAGTGACCGGGATGAGCAGTTCTTC